These 13 T cell receptor beta chains came from one sample sequenced in a study of beta chain features in type 1 diabetes. The whole isolated RNA underwent reverse transcription, so sequencing captured expressed TCRB transcripts. Data came from immunoSEQ multiplex PCR; TCRdb stores just in-frame clones and leaves some out. This sample has 240,000 or so clones, with about 25% found just once. Sequences were obtained from central memory CD4+ T cells from blood. The origin of the receptors is a man aged 25 to 40 in good health.

There are a few counts of this clone. A read error may be the cause here, since a much bigger clone is one base away. The chain uses TRBV20-1 and TRBJ2-5, with unresolved D. CDR1 DFQATT and CDR2 SNEGSKA come from the germline V gene (reference sequence). The CDR3 totals 11 residues. V was trimmed by 3 bases and J by 5 bases, leaving 7 bases between them. CDR3 amino acids: CSARRWETQYF. The CDR3 DNA follows: TGCAGTGCTAGGCGGTGGGAGACCCAGTACTTC.

The CDR3 sequence is CASSYRGETDSQHF. In nucleotides, the CDR3 is TGTGCCAGCAGCTACAGGGGAGAAACGGATTCCCAGCATTTT. This chain connects TRBV7-9 to TRBJ1-5, with 7 bases aligning to TRBD1. Germline V lookup: CDR1 SEHNR, CDR2 FQNEAQ (reference sequence). CDR3 size: 14 residues. J gave up 11 bases and V 4 bases, and 11 bases lay outside the gene matches.

The chain uses TRBV5-1 and TRBJ2-1, with 11 bases matching TRBD2. The ends lost 4 bases at V and 6 bases at J; junction bases unmatched: 9. The CDR3 contains 16 residues. Germline CDR1 is SGHRS and CDR2 is YFSETQ. The DNA for the CDR3 is TGCGCCAGCAGCCCTCCGGGACTAGCGGCCTCCAATGAGCAGTTCTTC. Translation: CASSPPGLAASNEQFF.

The V call is TRBV30, the J call TRBJ1-2; D remains unclear. Germline CDR1 and CDR2: GTSNPN and SVGIG (reference sequence). This CDR3 is built from 13 residues. V lost 4 bases, J lost 8 bases, and 17 bases lay in between. CDR3 sequence: CAWNAGPRVGYTF. The CDR3, as DNA: TGTGCCTGGAACGCCGGGCCTCGGGTAGGCTACACCTTC.

This clone was counted between two and nine times. The chain links TRBV29-1 to TRBJ1-2; 8 positions agree with TRBD1. The V gene's germline CDR1 is SQVTM and CDR2 ANQGSEA. The CDR3 runs to 14 residues. J lost 5 bases, V lost 6 bases, and 11 bases had no gene match. CDR3 amino acids: CSVSTGTGSYGYTF. CDR3 DNA: TGCAGCGTATCCACTGGGACAGGAAGTTATGGCTACACCTTC.

The CDR3 is CAKRPSRDRDNEQFF. CDR3 DNA: TGTGCCAAAAGGCCAAGCCGGGACAGGGACAATGAGCAGTTCTTC. This chain joins TRBV18 and TRBJ2-1; TRBD1 matches 9 bases. This CDR3 is built from 15 residues. Germline V gene lookup returns CDR1 KGHSH and CDR2 LQKENI. V lost 10 bases, J lost 5 bases, and 12 bases stayed unmatched.

This clone was picked up a small number of times. The junction departs from the called germline gene at one end, perhaps through a read error. V is TRBV6-5 and J is TRBJ2-7; TRBD1 is a possible D gene (5 bases). CDR1 and CDR2 (germline): MNHEY, SVGAGI. The CDR3 sequence is 12 residues long. The CDR3 DNA reads TGTGCCAGCAGTTACTCGACTGGGGCTTTGAACTTC. Its translation: CASSYSTGALNF.

The CDR3 DNA reads as TGTGCCAGCAGTGAAAGTTTCAAAGCCGGCTACACCTTC. Encoded protein: CASSESFKAGYTF. This rearrangement joins TRBV25-1 to TRBJ1-2; D is undetermined. Germline loops: CDR1 MGHDK, CDR2 SYGVNS. The CDR3 runs 13 residues. Trimming cost V 2 bases and J 8 bases, with 12 bases left between them.

This clone was counted only a few times. CDR3 amino acids: CASSPGTSGYEQYF. The CDR3 nucleotides read TGTGCCAGCAGCCCCGGGACTAGCGGCTACGAGCAGTACTTC. The rearrangement joins TRBV7-9 to TRBJ2-7, with 11 bases lining up with TRBD2. The germline V gene has CDR1 SEHNR and CDR2 FQNEAQ (reference sequence). Germline trimming cut 5 bases from V and 3 bases from J; bases unmatched to any gene: 3. This CDR3 is built from 14 residues.

The chain carries TRBV7-7 and TRBJ2-5, with D perhaps matching TRBD2 (7 bases). Germline V gene sequence: CDR1 SSHAT, CDR2 FNYEAQ (reference sequence). CDR3 size: 15 residues. The ends were cut back, 5 bases at V and 4 bases at J, with 17 bases in the middle. The CDR3 here is CASSPRRGAGETQYF. Written as DNA, the CDR3 is TGTGCCAGCAGCCCCCGCCGGGGGGCTGGAGAGACCCAGTACTTC.

This sequence joins TRBV9 and TRBJ1-5; no clear D. Trimming cost V 0 bases and J 5 bases, with 9 bases left between them. Germline assignment: CDR1 SGDLS and CDR2 YYNGEE. The CDR3 runs to 14 residues. The CDR3 spells CASSVDGGYQPQHF. The CDR3, as DNA: TGTGCCAGCAGCGTAGATGGCGGATATCAGCCCCAGCATTTT.

The V call is TRBV5-1, the J call TRBJ2-2, with D maybe TRBD2 (6 bases). V was shortened by 0 bases and J by 4 bases, with 10 bases between the two germline ends. Germline V gene lookup returns CDR1 SGHRS and CDR2 YFSETQ. CDR3 size: 15 residues. DNA for the CDR3: TGCGCCAGCAGCTTGGACGGGGGAAGCACCGGGGAGCTGTTTTTT. Encoded protein: CASSLDGGSTGELFF.

This clone was seen a few times. This chain uses TRBV10-3 with TRBJ2-7; TRBD1 might be the D (6 bases). Deletions cut 2 bases from V and 4 bases from J, with 9 bases between. Germline V gives CDR1 ENHRY, CDR2 SYGVKD. This CDR3 has 13 amino acids. The CDR3 loop reads CAISEQGSYEQYF. The CDR3 DNA follows: TGTGCCATCAGTGAGCAGGGGTCGTACGAGCAGTACTTC.